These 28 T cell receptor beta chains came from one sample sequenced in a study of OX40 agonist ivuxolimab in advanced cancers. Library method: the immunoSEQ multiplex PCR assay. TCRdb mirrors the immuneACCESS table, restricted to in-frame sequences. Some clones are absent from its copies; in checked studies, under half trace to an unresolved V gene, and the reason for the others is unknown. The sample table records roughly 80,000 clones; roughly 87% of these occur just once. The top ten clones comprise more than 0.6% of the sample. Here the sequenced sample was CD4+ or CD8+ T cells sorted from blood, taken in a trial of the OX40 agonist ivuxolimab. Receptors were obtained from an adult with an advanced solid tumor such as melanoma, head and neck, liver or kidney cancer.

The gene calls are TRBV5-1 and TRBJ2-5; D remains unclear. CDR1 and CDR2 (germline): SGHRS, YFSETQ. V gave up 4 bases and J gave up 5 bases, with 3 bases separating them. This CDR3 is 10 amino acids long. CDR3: CASSEETQYF. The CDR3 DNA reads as TGCGCCAGCAGCGAGGAGACCCAGTACTTC.

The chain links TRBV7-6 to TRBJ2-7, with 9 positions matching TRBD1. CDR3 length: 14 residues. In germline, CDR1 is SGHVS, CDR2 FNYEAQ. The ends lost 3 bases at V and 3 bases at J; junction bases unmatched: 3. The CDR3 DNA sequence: TGTGCCAGCAGCTTGCCGGGACAGGGCTACGAGCAGTACTTC. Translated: CASSLPGQGYEQYF.

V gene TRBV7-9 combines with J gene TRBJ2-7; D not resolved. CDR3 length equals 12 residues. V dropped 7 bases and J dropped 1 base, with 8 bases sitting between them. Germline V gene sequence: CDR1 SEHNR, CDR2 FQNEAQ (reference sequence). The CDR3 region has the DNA TGTGCCAGCACTCGGCAGTCCTACGAGCAGTACTTC. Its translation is CASTRQSYEQYF.

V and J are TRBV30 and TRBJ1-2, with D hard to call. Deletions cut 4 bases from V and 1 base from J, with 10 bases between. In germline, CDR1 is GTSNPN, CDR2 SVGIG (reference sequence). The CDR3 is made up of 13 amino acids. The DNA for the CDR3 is TGTGCCTGGAATCTTGGGATTAACTATGGCTACACCTTC. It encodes CAWNLGINYGYTF.

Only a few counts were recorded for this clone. In DNA, the CDR3 is TGTGCCAGCAGCAGGGACAGGAACACTGAAGCTTTCTTT. It codes for CASSRDRNTEAFF. This chain joins TRBV2 and TRBJ1-1, with 7 bases aligning to TRBD1. The CDR3 is 13 residues long. Germline V gene lookup returns CDR1 SNHLY and CDR2 FYNNEI. Trimming took 6 bases from V and 1 from J; bases not matched to a gene: 2.

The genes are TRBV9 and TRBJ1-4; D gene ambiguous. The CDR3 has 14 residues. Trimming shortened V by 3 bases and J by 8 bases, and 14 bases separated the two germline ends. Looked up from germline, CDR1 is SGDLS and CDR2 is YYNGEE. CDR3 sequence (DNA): TGTGCCAGCAGCGCTACAGATTTCGGGGAAAAACTGTTTTTT. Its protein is CASSATDFGEKLFF.

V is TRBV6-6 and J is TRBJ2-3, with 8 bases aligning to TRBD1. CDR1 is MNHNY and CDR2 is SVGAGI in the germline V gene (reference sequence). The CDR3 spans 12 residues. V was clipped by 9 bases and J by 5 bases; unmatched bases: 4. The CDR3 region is CASQGAGDTQYF. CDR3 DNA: TGTGCCAGTCAGGGGGCAGGAGATACGCAGTATTTT.

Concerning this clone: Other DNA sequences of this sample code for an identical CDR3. CDR3 DNA: TGTGCCAGCAGTTTGGGGGGGCTAAGCTCCTACGAGCAGTACTTC. It yields the protein CASSLGGLSSYEQYF. This sequence joins TRBV27 and TRBJ2-7; possible D gene TRBD2, 7 bases. V was trimmed by 3 bases and J by 0 bases, leaving 12 bases between them. This CDR3 is built from 15 residues. CDR1 is MNHEY and CDR2 is SMNVEV in the germline V gene (reference sequence).

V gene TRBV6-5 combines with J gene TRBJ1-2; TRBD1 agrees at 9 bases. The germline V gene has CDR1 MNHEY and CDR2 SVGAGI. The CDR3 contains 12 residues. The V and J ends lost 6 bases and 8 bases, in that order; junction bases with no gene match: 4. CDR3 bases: TGTGCCAGCAGCCCCGGACAGGGGGGCTACACCTTC. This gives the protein CASSPGQGGYTF.

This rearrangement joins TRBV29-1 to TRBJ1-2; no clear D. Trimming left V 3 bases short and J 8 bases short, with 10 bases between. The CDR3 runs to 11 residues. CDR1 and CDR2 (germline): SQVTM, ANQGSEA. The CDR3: CSVDLVAGYTF. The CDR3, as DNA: TGCAGCGTTGACCTAGTAGCCGGCTACACCTTC. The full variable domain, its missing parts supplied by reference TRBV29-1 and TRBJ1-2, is SAVISQKPSRDICQRGTSLTIQCQVDSQVTMMFWYRQQPGQSLTLIATANQGSEATYESGFVIDKFPISRPNLTFSTLTVSNMSPEDSSIYLCSVDLVAGYTFGSGTRLTVV.

The CDR3 region is CASSFQRGGSGELFF. As DNA, the CDR3 is TGTGCCAGCAGCTTCCAGCGGGGGGGCTCCGGGGAGCTGTTTTTT. This sequence joins TRBV7-2 and TRBJ2-2, with TRBD2 identical over 10 bases. Germline-derived CDR1 and CDR2 are SGHTA and FQGNSA. The CDR3 consists of 15 residues. V lost 3 bases and J lost 6; bases outside the gene matches: 4.

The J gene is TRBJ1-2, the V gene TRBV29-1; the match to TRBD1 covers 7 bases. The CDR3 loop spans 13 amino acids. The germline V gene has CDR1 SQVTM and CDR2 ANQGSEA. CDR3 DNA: TGCGGAGCAAGGGGCAGGGGGGTCTATGGCTACACCTTC. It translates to CGARGRGVYGYTF.

The CDR3 is CASSITQSNYGYTF. The CDR3 region has the DNA TGTGCCAGTAGTATAACTCAGTCGAACTATGGCTACACCTTC. This chain uses TRBV19 with TRBJ1-2; no clear D gene. Trimming pared 2 bases from V and 2 bases from J, leaving 9 bases between. The CDR3 has 14 residues. CDR1 is LNHDA and CDR2 is SQIVND in the germline V gene (reference sequence).

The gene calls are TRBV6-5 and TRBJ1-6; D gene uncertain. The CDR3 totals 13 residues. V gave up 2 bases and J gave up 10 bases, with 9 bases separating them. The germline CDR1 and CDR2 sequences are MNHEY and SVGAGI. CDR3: CASSYRAASPLHF. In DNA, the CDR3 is TGTGCCAGCAGTTACAGAGCAGCCTCACCCCTCCACTTT.

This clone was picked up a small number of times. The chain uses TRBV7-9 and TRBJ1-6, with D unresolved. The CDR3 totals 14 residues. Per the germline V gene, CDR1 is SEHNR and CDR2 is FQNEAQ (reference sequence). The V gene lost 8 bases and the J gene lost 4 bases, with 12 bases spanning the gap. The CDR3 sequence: CASSFAGYNSPLHF. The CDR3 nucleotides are TGTGCCAGCTCCTTTGCCGGTTATAATTCACCCCTCCACTTT.

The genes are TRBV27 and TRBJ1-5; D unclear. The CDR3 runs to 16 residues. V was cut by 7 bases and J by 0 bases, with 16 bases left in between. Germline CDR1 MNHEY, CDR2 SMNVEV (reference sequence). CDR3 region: CASTPLGRDSNQPQHF. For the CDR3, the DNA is TGTGCCAGCACACCCCTTGGACGGGATAGCAATCAGCCCCAGCATTTT.

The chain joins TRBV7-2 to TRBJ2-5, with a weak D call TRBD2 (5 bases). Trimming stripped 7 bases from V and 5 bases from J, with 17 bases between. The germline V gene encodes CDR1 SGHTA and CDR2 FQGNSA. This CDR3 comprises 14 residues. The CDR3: CASNGGGPGETQYF. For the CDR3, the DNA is TGTGCCAGCAACGGAGGCGGCCCCGGGGAGACCCAGTACTTC. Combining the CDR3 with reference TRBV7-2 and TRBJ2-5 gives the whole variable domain GAGVSQSPSNKVTEKGKDVELRCDPISGHTALYWYRQSLGQGLEFLIYFQGNSAPDKSGLPSDRFSAERTGGSVSTLTIQRTQQEDSAVYLCASNGGGPGETQYFGPGTRLLVL.

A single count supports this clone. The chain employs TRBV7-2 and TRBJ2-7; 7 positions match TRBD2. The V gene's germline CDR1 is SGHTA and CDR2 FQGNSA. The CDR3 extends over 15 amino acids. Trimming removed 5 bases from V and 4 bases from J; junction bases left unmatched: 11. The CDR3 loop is CASSPRGSGQYEQYF. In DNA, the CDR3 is TGTGCCAGCAGCCCAAGGGGTAGCGGGCAGTACGAGCAGTACTTC.

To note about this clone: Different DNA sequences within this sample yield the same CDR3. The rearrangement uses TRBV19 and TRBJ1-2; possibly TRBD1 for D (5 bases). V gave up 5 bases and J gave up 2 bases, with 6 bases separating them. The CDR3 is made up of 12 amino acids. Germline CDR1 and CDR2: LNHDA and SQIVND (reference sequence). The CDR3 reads CASSGQNYGYTF. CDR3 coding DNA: TGTGCCAGTAGTGGACAAAACTATGGCTACACCTTC. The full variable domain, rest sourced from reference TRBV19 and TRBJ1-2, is DGGITQSPKYLFRKEGQNVTLSCEQNLNHDAMYWYRQDPGQGLRLIYYSQIVNDFQKGDIAEGYSVSREKKESFPLTVTSAQKNPTAFYLCASSGQNYGYTFGSGTRLTVV.

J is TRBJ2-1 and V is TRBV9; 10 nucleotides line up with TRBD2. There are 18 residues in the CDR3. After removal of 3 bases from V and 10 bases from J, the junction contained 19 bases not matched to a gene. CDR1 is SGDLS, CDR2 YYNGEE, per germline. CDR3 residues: CASSEGARSSGGLGEQFF. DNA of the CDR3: TGTGCCAGCAGCGAAGGGGCCCGGTCTAGCGGGGGACTAGGGGAGCAGTTCTTC.

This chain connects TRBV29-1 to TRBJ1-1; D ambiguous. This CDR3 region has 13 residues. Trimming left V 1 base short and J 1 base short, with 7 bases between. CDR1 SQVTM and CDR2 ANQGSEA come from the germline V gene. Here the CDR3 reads CSVEVEENTEAFF. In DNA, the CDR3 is TGCAGCGTTGAAGTTGAGGAGAACACTGAAGCTTTCTTT.

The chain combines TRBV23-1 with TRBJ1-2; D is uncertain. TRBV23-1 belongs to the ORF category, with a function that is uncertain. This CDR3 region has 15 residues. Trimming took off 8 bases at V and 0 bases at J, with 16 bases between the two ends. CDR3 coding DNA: TGCGCCAGCCGAACGACCACTAGGGCTAACTATGGCTACACCTTC. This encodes CASRTTTRANYGYTF.

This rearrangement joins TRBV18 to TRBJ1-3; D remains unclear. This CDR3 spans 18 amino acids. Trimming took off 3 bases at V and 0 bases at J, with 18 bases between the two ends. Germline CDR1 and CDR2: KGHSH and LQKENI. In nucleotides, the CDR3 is TGTGCCAGCTCACCCCTCCAGAGGATTCGGAGCTCTGGAAACACCATATATTTT. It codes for CASSPLQRIRSSGNTIYF.

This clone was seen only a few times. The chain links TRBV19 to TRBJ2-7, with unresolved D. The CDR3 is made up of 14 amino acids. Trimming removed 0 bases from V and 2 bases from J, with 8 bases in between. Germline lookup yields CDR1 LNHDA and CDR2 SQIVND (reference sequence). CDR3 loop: CASSIEVTPYEQYF. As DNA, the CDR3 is TGTGCCAGTAGTATAGAGGTCACCCCCTACGAGCAGTACTTC.

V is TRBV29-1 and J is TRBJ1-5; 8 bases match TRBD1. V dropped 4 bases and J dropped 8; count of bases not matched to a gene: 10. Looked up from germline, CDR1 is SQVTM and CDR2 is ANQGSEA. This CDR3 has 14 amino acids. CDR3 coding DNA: TGCAGCGTTGGGGAGCAGGGGGCCACCAAGCCCCAGCATTTT. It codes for CSVGEQGATKPQHF.

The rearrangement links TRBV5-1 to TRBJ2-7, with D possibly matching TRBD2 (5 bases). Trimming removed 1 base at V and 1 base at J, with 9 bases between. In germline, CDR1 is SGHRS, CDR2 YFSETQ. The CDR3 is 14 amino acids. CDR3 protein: CASSLYGNSYEQYF. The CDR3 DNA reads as TGCGCCAGCAGCTTGTACGGGAATTCCTACGAGCAGTACTTC.

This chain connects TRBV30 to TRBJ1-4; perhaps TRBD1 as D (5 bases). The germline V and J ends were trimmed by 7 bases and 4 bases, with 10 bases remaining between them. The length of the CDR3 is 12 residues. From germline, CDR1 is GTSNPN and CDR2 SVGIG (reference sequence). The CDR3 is CAFDSFNEKLFF. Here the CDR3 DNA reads TGTGCCTTTGACAGTTTTAATGAAAAACTGTTTTTT.

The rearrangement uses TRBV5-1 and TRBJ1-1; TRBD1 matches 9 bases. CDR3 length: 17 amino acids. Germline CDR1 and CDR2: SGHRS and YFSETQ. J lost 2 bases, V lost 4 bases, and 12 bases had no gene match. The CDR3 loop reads CASSPGTGLVSNTEAFF. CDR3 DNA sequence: TGCGCCAGCAGCCCGGGGACAGGGTTGGTGTCAAACACTGAAGCTTTCTTT.